This T cell receptor beta chain was identified during a study of blood T cell repertoires in COVID-19 (dated by TCRdb to the early 2020s). The study in broad terms: Samples from collaborators originated in the United States, Italy and Spain and spanned both the acute and convalescent phases of COVID-19. The dataset comprised deeply sampled blood TCRbeta repertoires from subjects exposed to, actively infected with, or recovered from COVID-19. Sample metadata almost always included a de-identified subject ID, COVID-19 status, age in years and sex. The repertoires were made available in a free public database intended to serve as a resource for research on the immune response to SARS-CoV-2. Where available, HLA class I and class II types were obtained from metadata supplied by the sample provider rather than from assay-based typing. The prospective study material was composed of cDNA or gDNA derived from T cells, B-cell-depleted T cells, or PBMCs. The samples were drawn from two sources: the first 160 participants of the ongoing ImmuneRACE study, and 1,254 subjects contributed by 6 global collaborators.

Study-wide findings and limitations: The quantity of clinical and demographic metadata differed by source and by participant and was supplied without curation.

The CDR3 contains 15 residues, cysteine and phenylalanine counted. Only CDR3 DNA remains: 45 bases, in frame from the first base. In the germline V gene, CDR1 corresponds to LGHNA and CDR2 to YSLEER. A distance of 9 bases separates the germline ends of V and J, which lose 0 bases and 0 bases respectively. The immunoSEQ Assay, a bias-controlled multiplex PCR, was used to amplify TCRbeta CDR3 regions from genomic DNA. Per the source publication's procedure: Nucleated cell counts per sample were estimated from amplification of reference gene primers within the assay. Sequence reads were collapsed and filtered to measure the absolute abundance of every unique TCRbeta CDR3 rearrangement. For each sample, productive Simpson clonality was calculated as the square root of Simpson's diversity index over productive rearrangements. As stored in TCRdb, this immuneACCESS dataset retains in-frame rearrangements with V and J assigned. A fraction of the clones does not appear; measured against another copy, unresolved V genes explain less than half of the discrepancy, and the remainder lacks a known reason. V and J calls and clone size follow that table, whereas D and trimming were derived from the DNA. This sample holds around 450,000 clones; roughly nine tenths were observed only once. The ten most abundant clones make up about 2% of the sample.

In the prospective study, participants were roughly 18 to 90 years old, resided in about 25 geographic areas of the United States, and were enrolled through a virtual design. In the prospective study, participants were assigned to cohorts based on the clinical history participants reported in a screening survey and a study questionnaire. Mobile phlebotomists in the prospective study collected whole blood, serum and a nasopharyngeal or oropharyngeal swab from every participant. Participants in the prospective study had the option to provide additional blood draws and questionnaires over a roughly 2-month period. Prospective study blood samples were shipped either frozen or at room temperature before DNA extraction. With respect to this clone: This receptor's antigen is unknown. The sample holds no much larger clone one base away, and base qualities are not on file.

The chain is assembled from TRBV4-3 and TRBJ2-7; the D gene remains uncertain. The source is a young woman with acute COVID-19. The sequenced sample was PBMCs or T cells enriched from blood (not recorded which). For the CDR3, the sequence is CASSQEPSPSYEQYF. The sequenced DNA: TGCGCCAGCAGCCAAGAACCAAGCCCCTCCTACGAGCAGTACTTC.